The source of this TCR beta chain is a study of shared clonotypes between healthy human individuals. Each subset's genomic DNA was shared equally among a number of immunoSEQ plates. Replicate PCRs from sorted subsets contained roughly 190 ng DNA, which is tens of thousands of T cell genomes. In the original workflow: Owing to the provision of junction-only sequences devoid of quality scores by immunoSEQ, filtering differed. Assay used: immunoSEQ multiplex PCR; TCRdb lists only in-frame clones, some missing. From that table come the V and J calls and clone size; the DNA was used to work out D and trimming. The sample shows around 600,000 clones, roughly 97% of them seen only once. Concerning this clone: What it binds is not known.

Study-level points and caveats: Between a handful of donors, naive CD4 clonotypes were shared at a level of about 5%.

In germline, CDR1 is LNHDA, CDR2 SQIVND (reference sequence). With 4 bases clipped from V and 4 bases from J, the junction kept 5 bases outside the gene matches. The CDR3 runs to 14 residues. The receptor was derived from a woman aged 25 to 39 in good health. Sample: naive CD4+ T cells sorted from blood. Subset meaning: CD45RA+ positively selected. The chain is built from TRBV19 and TRBJ2-7; 9 bases match TRBD1. CDR3 nucleotide sequence: TGTGCCAGTAGTACCGGGACAGGGACTTACGAGCAGTACTTC. It encodes CASSTGTGTYEQYF. Filled out from reference TRBV19 and TRBJ2-7, the complete variable domain reads DGGITQSPKYLFRKEGQNVTLSCEQNLNHDAMYWYRQDPGQGLRLIYYSQIVNDFQKGDIAEGYSVSREKKESFPLTVTSAQKNPTAFYLCASSTGTGTYEQYFGPGTRLTVT.